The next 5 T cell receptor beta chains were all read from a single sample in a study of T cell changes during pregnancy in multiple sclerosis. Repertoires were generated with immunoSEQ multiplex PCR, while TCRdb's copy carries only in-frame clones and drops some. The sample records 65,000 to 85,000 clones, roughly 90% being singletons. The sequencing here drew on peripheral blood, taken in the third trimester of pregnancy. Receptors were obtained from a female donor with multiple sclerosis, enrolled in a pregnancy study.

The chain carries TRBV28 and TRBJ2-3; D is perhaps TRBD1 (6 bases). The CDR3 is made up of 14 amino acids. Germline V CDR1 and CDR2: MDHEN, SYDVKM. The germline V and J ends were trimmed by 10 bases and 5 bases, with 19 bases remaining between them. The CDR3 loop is CATRAPARGDTQYF. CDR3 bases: TGTGCCACACGAGCCCCGGCCAGGGGAGATACGCAGTATTTT.

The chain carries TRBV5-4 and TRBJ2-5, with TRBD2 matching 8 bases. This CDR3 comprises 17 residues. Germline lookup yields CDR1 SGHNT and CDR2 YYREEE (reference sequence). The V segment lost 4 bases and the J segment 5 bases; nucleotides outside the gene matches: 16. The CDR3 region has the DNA TGTGCCAGCAGCCGGGAGGTGCGGGCTAGCGGGTCGGAGACCCAGTACTTC. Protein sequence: CASSREVRASGSETQYF.

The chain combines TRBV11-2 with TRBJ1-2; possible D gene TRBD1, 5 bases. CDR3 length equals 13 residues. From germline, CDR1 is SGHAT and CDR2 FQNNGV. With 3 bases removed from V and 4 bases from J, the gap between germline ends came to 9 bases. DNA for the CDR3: TGTGCCAGCAGCTTCGACAGTCTCTATGGCTACACCTTC. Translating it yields CASSFDSLYGYTF.

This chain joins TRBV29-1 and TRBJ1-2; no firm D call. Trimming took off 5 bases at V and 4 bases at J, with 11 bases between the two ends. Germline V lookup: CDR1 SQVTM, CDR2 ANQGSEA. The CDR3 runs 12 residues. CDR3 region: CSVSRQLYGYTF. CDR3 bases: TGCAGCGTTTCCCGTCAACTCTATGGCTACACCTTC.

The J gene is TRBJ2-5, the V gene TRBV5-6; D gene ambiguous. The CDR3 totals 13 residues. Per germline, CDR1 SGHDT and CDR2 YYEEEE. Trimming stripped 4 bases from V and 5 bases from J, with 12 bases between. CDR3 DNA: TGTGCCAGCAGCGCCTCCACCGGGGAGACCCAGTACTTC. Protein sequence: CASSASTGETQYF.